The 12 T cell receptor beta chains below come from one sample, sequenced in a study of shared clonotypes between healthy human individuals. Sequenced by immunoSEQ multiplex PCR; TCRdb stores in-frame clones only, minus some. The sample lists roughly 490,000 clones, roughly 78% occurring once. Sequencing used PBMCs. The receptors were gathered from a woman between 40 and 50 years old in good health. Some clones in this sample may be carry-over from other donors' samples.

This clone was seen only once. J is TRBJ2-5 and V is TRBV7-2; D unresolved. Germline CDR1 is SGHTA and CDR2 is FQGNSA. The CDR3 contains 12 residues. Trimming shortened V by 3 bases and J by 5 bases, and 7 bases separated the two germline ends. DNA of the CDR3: TGTGCCAGCAGCTTCGTCGGGGAGACCCAGTACTTC. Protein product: CASSFVGETQYF.

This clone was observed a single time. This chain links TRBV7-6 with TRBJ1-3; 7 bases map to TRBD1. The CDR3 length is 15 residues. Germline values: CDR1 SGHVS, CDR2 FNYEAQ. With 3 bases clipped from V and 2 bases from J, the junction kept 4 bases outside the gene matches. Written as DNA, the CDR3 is TGTGCCAGCAGCTTCCGGCAGGGGGCTGGAAACACCATATATTTT. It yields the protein CASSFRQGAGNTIYF.

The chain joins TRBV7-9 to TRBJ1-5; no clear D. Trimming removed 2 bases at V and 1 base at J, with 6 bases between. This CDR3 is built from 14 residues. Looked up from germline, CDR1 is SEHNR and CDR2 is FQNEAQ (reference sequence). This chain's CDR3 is CASSLSWSNQPQHF. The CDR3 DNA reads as TGTGCCAGCAGCTTATCCTGGAGCAATCAGCCCCAGCATTTT.

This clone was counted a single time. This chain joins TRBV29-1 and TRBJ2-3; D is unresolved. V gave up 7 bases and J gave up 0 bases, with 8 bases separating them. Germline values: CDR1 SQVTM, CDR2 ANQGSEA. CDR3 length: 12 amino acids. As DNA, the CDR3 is TGCAGCGCCCAAGAAAGCACAGATACGCAGTATTTT. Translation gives CSAQESTDTQYF.

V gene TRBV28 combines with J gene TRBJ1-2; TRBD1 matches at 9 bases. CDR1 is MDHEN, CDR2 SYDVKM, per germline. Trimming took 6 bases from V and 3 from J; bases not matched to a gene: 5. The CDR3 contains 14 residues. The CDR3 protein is CASRGTGWDYGYTF. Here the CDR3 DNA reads TGTGCCAGCAGGGGGACAGGGTGGGACTATGGCTACACCTTC.

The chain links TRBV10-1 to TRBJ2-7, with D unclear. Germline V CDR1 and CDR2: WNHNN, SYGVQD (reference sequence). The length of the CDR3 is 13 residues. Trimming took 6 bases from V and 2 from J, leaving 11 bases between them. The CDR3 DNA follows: TGCGCCAGCAGCGAATCCGCAGCCTACGAGCAGTACTTC. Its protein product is CASSESAAYEQYF.

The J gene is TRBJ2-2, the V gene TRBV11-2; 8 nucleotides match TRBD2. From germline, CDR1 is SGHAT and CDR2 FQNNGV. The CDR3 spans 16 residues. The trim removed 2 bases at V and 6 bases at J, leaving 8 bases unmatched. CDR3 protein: CASSLISGSPPGELFF. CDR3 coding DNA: TGTGCCAGCAGCTTAATCAGCGGGAGCCCTCCCGGGGAGCTGTTTTTT. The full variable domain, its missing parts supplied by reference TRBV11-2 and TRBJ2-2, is EAGVAQSPRYKIIEKRQSVAFWCNPISGHATLYWYQQILGQGPKLLIQFQNNGVVDDSQLPKDRFSAERLKGVDSTLKIQPAKLEDSAVYLCASSLISGSPPGELFFGEGSRLTVL.

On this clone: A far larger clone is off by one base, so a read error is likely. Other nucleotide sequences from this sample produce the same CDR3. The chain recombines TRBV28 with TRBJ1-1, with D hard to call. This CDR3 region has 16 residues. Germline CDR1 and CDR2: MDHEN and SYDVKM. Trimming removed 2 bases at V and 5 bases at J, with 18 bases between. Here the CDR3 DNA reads TGTGCCAGCAGTTTAACGATCGGGCAGGAGGGTACTGAAGCTTTCTTT. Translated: CASSLTIGQEGTEAFF.

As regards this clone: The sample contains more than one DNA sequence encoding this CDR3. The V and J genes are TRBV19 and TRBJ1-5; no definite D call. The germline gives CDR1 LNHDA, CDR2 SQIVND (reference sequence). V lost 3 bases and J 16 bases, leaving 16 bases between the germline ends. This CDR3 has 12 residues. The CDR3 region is CASSISPGWQHF. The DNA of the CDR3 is TGTGCCAGTAGTATTTCACCGGGTTGGCAACATTTT. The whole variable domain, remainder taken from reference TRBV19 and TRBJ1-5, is DGGITQSPKYLFRKEGQNVTLSCEQNLNHDAMYWYRQDPGQGLRLIYYSQIVNDFQKGDIAEGYSVSREKKESFPLTVTSAQKNPTAFYLCASSISPGWQHFGDGTRLSIL.

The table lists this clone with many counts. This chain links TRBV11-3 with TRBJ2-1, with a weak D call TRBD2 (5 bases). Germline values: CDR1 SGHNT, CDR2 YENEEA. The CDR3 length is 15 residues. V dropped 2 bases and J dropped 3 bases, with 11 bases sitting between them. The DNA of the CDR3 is TGTGCCAGCAGCTTACGACCGGGGAGCTACAATGAGCAGTTCTTC. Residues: CASSLRPGSYNEQFF.

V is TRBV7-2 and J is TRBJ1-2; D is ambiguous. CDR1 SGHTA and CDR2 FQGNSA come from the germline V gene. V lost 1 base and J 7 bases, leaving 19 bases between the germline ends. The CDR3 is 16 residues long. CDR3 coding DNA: TGTGCCAGCAGCTTAGGTACCCGGGCTGAAGTTCTTGGCTACACCTTC. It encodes CASSLGTRAEVLGYTF.

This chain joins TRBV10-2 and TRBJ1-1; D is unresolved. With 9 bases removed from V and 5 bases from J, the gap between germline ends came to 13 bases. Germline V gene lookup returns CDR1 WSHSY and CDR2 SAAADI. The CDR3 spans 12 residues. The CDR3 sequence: CARDRRTTEAFF. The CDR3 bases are TGCGCCAGGGACCGTCGAACGACTGAAGCTTTCTTT.